These T cell receptor beta chains were read from a single sample in a study of T-cell memory formation after mild COVID-19. Via MiXCR, TCRdb re-called the 5' RACE reads, giving one row per CDR3 protein. The profile covers hundreds of thousands of distinct CDR3 sequences, with roughly 25% appearing a single time and approximately 13% taken by the ten largest. Specimen: PBMCs or a T cell subset sorted from them (not recorded which). Receptors were obtained from an adult woman who had mild COVID-19 (a few samples of this study predate the infection). Cell type and time point are not known. Each CDR3 is given without its conserved first and last residue.

>TRBJ2-1|TRBV20-1
SARSLATYNEQF
>TRBJ2-5|TRBV7-8
ASSFRGQGRSQETQY
>TRBJ2-7|TRBV15
ATSRDRGLSEQY
>TRBJ2-7|TRBV19
ASSLLLDSMVEQY
>TRBJ2-3|TRBV29-1
GGGTGRADTQY
>TRBJ2-5|TRBV7-2
ASRELRAKETQY
>TRBJ2-4|TRBV7-2
ASSPGGKLAKNIQY
>TRBJ2-1|TRBV4-3
ASSKILRVMGNEQF
>TRBJ2-3|TRBV20-1
SARDAGDTQY
>TRBJ2-7|TRBV2
ASRRDTEGEQY
>TRBJ2-1|TRBV4-1
ASSQVGIYNEQF
>TRBJ2-5|TRBV7-9
ASSPRSGGIRETQY